One T cell receptor (beta chain) is described in this entry. In the source study's methods: It was from reference gene primer amplification that nucleated cell counts were estimated. Profiled with immunoSEQ multiplex PCR; TCRdb holds only in-frame clones, not every one. For V, J and clone size, that table is used; D and trimming come from the DNA. The table includes 50,000 to 80,000 clones, about 70% detected once. These data originate in a study of blood T cell repertoires in COVID-19. Across the whole study: COVID-19 samples, acute and convalescent, were from the United States, Italy and Spain. PBMCs, B-cell-depleted T cells, or T cells were the source of the cDNA or gDNA that made up the material.

Germline CDR1 reads SGDLS; CDR2 reads YYNGEE. This CDR3 region has 16 residues. The V and J ends lost 2 bases and 5 bases, in that order; junction bases with no gene match: 5. Material: peripheral blood. The sequence came from a human donor in a cohort sampled during active COVID-19. The chain links TRBV9 to TRBJ2-2, with 11 positions matching TRBD2. The CDR3 sequence is CASSVSGGALTGELFF. The CDR3 region has the DNA TGTGCCAGCAGCGTTAGCGGGGGGGCCCTGACCGGGGAGCTGTTTTTT.